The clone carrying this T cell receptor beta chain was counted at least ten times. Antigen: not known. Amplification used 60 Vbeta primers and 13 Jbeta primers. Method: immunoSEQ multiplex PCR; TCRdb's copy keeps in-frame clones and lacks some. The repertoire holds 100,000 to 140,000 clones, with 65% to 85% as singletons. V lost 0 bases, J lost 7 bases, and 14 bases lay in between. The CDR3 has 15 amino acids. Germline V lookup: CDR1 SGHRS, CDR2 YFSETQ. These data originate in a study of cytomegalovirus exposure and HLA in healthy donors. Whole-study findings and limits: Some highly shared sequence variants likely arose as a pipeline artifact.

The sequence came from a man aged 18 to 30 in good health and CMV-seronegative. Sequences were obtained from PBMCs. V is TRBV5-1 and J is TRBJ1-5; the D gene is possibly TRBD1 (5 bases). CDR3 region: CASSLGAGEGQPQHF. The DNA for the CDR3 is TGCGCCAGCAGCTTGGGTGCGGGGGAGGGACAGCCCCAGCATTTT.